What follows describes a single T cell receptor beta chain. This sample was included in a study of PD-L1 blockade in urothelial cancer. Assay used: immunoSEQ multiplex PCR; TCRdb lists only in-frame clones, some missing. The repertoire consists of about 35,000 clones, with over 75% occurring once and the leading ten covering 3.5%. The V end was cut by 2 bases, the J end by 3 bases, with 11 bases between. Germline values: CDR1 SQVTM, CDR2 ANQGSEA. The CDR3 runs to 13 residues. The V gene is TRBV29-1, the J gene TRBJ2-7, with TRBD2 as a possible D gene (6 bases). This specimen was PBMCs, taken around atezolizumab (anti-PD-L1) treatment. The clonotype was recovered from a man between 70 and 80 years old with urothelial cancer. As DNA, the CDR3 is TGCAGCGTTGAATCGGAGGAGGGCTACGAGCAGTACTTC. Translated: CSVESEEGYEQYF.